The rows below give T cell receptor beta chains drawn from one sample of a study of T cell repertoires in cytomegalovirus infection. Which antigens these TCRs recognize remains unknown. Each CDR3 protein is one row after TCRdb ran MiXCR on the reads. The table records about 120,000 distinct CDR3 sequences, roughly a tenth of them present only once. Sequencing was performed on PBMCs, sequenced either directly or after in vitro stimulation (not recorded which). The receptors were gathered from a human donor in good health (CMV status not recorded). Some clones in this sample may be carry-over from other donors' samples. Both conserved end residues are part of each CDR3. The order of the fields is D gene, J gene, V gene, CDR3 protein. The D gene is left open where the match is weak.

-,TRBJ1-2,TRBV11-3,CASSLLASAFGYTF
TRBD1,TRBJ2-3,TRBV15,CATSRHRGSGTDTQYF
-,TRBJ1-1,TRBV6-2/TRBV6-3,CASKKQGTGTEAFF
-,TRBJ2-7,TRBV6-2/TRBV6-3,CASTSGTFSYEQYF
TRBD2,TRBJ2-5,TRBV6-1,CASSRDWTSGRYGKETQYF
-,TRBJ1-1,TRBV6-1,CASSESRGAFF
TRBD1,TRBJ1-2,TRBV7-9,CASSLGGGQNLYGYTF
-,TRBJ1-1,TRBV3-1,CASSQSITEAFF
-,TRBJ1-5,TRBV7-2,CASSPGPGSRPQHF
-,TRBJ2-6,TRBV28,CASRLAGGITGANVLTF
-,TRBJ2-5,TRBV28,CASTTTGGSSLTQYF
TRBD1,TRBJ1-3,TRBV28,CASSLFGDSSGNTIYF
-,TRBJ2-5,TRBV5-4,CASSLDGSLVETQYF
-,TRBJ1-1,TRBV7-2,CASSLGPLPRDLINTEAFF
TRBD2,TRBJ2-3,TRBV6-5,CASSRTSGIYTDTQYF
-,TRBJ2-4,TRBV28,CASSIIAKNIQYF
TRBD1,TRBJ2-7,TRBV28,CGSSPGQMFGYEQYF
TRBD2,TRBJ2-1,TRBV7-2,CASSLAAGGPNEQFF
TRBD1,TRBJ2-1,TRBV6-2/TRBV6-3,CASSYRRGTGVNEQFF
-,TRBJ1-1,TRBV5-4,CASSLDRVWDEAFF
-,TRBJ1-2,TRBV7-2,CASSLQRNYGYTF
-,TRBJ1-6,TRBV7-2,CASSLVRDASPLHF
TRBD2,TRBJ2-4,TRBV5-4,CASSMTSRLNIQYF
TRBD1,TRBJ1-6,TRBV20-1,CSVTGGNNSPLHF
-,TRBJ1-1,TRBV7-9,CASSLNGNTEAFF
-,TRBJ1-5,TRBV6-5,CASSYVGIGNQPQHF
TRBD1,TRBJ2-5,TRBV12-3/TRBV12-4,CASSLTPRTGQETQYF
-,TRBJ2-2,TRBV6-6,CASSPGTNTGELFF
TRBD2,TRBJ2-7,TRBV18,CASSPGLAGESGGEQYF
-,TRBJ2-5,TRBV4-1,CASSSTVRAGKTQYF
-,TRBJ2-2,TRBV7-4,CASSPTVTGELFF
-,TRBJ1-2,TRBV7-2,CASSPAPPGYTF
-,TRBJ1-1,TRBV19,CASSMRGTNTEAFF
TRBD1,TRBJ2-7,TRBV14,CASSQLGQGSGEQYF
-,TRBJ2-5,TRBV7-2,CASSLASGYRETQYF
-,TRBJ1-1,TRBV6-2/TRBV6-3,CASRAQGRLTEAFF
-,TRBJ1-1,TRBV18,CASSPRDGTEAFF
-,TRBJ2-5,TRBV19,CASSILDDQETQYF
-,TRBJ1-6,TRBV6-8,CASSYRRNNSPLHF
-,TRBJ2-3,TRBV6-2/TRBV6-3,CASTTGDTQYF
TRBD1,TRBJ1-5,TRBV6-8,CASRAGQGVFQPQHF
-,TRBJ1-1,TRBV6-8,CASTTGGFEAFF
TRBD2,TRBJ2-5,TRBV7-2,CASSGTSGSGETQYF
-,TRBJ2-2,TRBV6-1,CASRIPGMGELFF
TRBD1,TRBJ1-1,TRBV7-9,CASSLGTGGLDTEAFF
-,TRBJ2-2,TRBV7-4,CASSLVTPSGTGELFF
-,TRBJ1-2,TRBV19,CASRVTAYGYTF
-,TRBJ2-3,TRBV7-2,CASSLQGRRVPDTQYF
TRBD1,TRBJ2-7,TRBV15,CATSSPGQSYEQYF
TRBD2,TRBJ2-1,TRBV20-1,CSASKVAGFGEQFF
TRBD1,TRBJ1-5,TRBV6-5,CASGLDRGSNQPQHF
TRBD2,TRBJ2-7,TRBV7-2,CASSRRAGEKNPYEQYF
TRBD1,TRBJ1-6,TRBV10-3,CAISVGGGSESPLHF
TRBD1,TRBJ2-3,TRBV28,CASSLTLAGDRGPDTQYF
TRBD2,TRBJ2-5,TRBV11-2,CASSQWLAGMQTQYF